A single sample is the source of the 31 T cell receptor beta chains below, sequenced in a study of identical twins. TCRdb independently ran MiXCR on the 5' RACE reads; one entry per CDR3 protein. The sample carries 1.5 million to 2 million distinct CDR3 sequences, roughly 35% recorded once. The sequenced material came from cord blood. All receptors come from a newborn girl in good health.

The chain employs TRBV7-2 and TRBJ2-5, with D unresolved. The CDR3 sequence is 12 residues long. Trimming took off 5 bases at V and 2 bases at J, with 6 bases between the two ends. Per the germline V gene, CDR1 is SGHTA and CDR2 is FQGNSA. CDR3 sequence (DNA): TGTGCCAGCAGCGAGAGACAAGAGACCCAGTACTTC. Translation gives CASSERQETQYF.

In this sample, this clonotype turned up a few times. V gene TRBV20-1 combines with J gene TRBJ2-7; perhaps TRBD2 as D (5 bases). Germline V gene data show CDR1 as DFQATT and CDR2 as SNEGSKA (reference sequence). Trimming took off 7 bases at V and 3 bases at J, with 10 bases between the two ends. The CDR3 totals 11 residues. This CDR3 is CSVQRGYEQYF. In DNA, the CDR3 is TGCAGTGTGCAACGGGGCTACGAGCAGTACTTC.

The CDR3 DNA follows: TGTGCCAGCTCCACGCTGAAACTAGCGGGAGGTAATGAGCAGTTCTTC. Protein: CASSTLKLAGGNEQFF. V gene TRBV3-1 combines with J gene TRBJ2-1, with 12 bases that match TRBD2. V lost 8 bases to trimming and J lost 7 bases; unmatched junction nucleotides: 12. The CDR3 has 16 amino acids. CDR1 is LGHDT, CDR2 YNNKEL, per germline (reference sequence).

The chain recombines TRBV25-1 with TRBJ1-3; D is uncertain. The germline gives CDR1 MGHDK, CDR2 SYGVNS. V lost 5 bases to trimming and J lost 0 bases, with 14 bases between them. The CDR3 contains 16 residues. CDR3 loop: CASSWETLSSGNTIYF. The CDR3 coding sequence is TGTGCCAGCAGTTGGGAGACCCTATCCTCTGGAAACACCATATATTTT.

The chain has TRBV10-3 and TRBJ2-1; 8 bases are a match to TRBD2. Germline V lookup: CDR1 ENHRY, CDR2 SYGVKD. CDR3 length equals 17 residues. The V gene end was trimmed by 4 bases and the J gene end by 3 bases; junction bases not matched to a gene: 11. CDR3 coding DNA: TGTGCCATCAGTGGGACCACCCTAGCGGGTGTCTACAATGAGCAGTTCTTC. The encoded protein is CAISGTTLAGVYNEQFF.

The CDR3 region is CASSLRGVEQYF. The CDR3 DNA reads as TGCGCCAGCAGCTTGCGTGGGGTCGAGCAGTACTTC. The V gene is TRBV5-1, the J gene TRBJ2-7, with no clear D. This CDR3 comprises 12 residues. Germline CDR1 SGHRS, CDR2 YFSETQ. Trimming removed 1 base at V and 6 bases at J, with 8 bases between.

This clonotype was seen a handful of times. The CDR3 loop is CASSLRYDEQFF. CDR3 DNA sequence: TGTGCCAGCAGTTTGCGGTACGATGAGCAGTTCTTC. The V and J genes are TRBV12-3 or TRBV12-4 and TRBJ2-1; D not certain. The CDR3 runs 12 residues. With 3 bases removed from V and 8 bases from J, the gap between germline ends came to 8 bases.

CDR3 in amino acids: CASSYRGARGNTIYF. The CDR3 DNA reads TGTGCCAGCAGTTACAGGGGGGCGAGAGGAAACACCATATATTTT. The rearrangement links TRBV6-5 to TRBJ1-3, with a tentative D call TRBD1 (6 bases). Germline V gene lookup returns CDR1 MNHEY and CDR2 SVGAGI. Trimming removed 2 bases from V and 4 bases from J, with 12 bases in between. The CDR3 runs 15 residues.

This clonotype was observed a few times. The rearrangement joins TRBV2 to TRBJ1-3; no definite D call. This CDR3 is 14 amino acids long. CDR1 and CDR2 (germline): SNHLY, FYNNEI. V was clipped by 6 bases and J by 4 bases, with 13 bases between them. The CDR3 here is CASRPEGMGNTIYF. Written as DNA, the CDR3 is TGTGCCAGCAGGCCCGAGGGAATGGGAAACACCATATATTTT. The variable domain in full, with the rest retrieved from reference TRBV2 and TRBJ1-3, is EPEVTQTPSHQVTQMGQEVILRCVPISNHLYFYWYRQILGQKVEFLVSFYNNEISEKSEIFDDQFSVERPDGSNFTLKIRSTKLEDSAMYFCASRPEGMGNTIYFGEGSWLTVV.

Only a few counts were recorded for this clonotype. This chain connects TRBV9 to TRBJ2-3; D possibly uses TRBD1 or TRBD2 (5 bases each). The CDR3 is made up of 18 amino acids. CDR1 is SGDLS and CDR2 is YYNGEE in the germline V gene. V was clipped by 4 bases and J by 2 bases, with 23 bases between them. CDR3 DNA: TGTGCCAGCAGCCCAAGAGGGGCGGGTCCGACCCCCACAGATACGCAGTATTTT. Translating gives CASSPRGAGPTPTDTQYF.

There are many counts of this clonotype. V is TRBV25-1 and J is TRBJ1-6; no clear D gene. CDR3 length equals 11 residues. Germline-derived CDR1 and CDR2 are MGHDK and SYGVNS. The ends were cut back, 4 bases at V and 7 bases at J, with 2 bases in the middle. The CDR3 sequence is CASSGNSPLHF. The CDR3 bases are TGTGCCAGCAGTGGAAATTCACCCCTCCACTTT.

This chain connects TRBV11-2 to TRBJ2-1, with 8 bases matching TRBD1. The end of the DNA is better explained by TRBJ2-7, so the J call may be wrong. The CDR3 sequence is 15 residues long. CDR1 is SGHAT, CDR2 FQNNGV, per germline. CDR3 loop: CASSSRQGLYNEQYF. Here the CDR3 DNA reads TGTGCCAGCAGCTCCAGACAGGGGCTTTACAATGAGCAGTACTTC.

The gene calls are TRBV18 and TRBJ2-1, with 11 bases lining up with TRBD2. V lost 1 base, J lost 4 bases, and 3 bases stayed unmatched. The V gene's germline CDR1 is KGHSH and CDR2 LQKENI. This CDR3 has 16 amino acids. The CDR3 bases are TGTGCCAGCTCACCACGGACTAGCGGGCCTTACAATGAGCAGTTCTTC. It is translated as CASSPRTSGPYNEQFF. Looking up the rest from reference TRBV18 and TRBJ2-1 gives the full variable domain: NAGVMQNPRHLVRRRGQEARLRCSPMKGHSHVYWYRQLPEEGLKFMVYLQKENIIDESGMPKERFSAEFPKEGPSILRIQQVVRGDSAAYFCASSPRTSGPYNEQFFGPGTRLTVL.

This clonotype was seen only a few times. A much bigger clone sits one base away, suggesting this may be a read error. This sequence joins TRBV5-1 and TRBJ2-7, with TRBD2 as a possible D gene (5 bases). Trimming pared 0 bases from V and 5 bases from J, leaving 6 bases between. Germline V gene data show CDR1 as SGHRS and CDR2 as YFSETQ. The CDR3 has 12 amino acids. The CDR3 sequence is CASSLERDEQYF. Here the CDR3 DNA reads TGCGCCAGCAGCTTGGAGAGGGACGAGCAGTACTTC.

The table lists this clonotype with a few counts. This CDR3 is CASSQIGGPAWYGYTF. CDR3 nucleotides: TGTGCCAGCAGCCAAATTGGGGGGCCGGCTTGGTATGGCTACACCTTC. The chain uses TRBV3-1 and TRBJ1-2; D is perhaps TRBD1 (6 bases). Trimming stripped 2 bases from V and 5 bases from J, with 18 bases between. The CDR3 loop spans 16 amino acids. Germline V gene data show CDR1 as LGHDT and CDR2 as YNNKEL (reference sequence).

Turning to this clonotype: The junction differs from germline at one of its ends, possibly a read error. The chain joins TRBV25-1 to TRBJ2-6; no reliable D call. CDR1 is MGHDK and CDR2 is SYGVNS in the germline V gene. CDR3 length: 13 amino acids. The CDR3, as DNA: TGTGTCAGCAGTACGGTTGGGGCCAACGTCCTGACTTTC. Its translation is CVSSTVGANVLTF.

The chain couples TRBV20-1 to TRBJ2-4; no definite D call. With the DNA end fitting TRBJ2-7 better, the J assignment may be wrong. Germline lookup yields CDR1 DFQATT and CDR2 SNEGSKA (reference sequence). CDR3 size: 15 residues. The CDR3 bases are TGCAGTGCTAGAGATCGGCTAGGGTACCTTTCCGAGCAGTACTTC. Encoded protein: CSARDRLGYLSEQYF.

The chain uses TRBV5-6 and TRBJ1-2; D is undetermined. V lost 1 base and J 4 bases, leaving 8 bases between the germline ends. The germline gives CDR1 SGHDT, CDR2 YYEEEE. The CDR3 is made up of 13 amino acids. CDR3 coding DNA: TGTGCCAGCAGCTTGAACACAGCCTATGGCTACACCTTC. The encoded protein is CASSLNTAYGYTF.

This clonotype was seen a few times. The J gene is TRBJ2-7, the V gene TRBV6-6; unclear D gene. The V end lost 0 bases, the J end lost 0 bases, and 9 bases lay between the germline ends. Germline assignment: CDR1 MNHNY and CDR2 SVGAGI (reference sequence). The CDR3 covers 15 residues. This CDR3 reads CASSYSGRTSYEQYF. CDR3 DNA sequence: TGTGCCAGCAGTTACTCGGGCCGGACCTCCTACGAGCAGTACTTC.

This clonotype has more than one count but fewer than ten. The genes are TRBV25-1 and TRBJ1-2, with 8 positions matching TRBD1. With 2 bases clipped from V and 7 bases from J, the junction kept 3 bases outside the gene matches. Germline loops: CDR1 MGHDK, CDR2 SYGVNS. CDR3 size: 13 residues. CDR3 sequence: CASSELRGLGYTF. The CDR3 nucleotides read TGTGCCAGCAGTGAACTCAGGGGGCTTGGCTACACCTTC.

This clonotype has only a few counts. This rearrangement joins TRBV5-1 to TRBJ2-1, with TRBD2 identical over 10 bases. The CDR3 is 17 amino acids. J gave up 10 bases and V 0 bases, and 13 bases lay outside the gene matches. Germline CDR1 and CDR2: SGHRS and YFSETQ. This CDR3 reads CASSLGSSGGMTREQFF. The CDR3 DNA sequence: TGCGCCAGCAGCTTGGGCTCTAGCGGGGGTATGACAAGGGAGCAGTTCTTC.

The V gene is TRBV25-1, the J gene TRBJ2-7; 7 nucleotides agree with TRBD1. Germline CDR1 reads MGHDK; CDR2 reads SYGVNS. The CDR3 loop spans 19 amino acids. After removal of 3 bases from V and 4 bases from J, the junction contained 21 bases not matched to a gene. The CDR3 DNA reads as TGTGCCAGCAGTGATCCCCAGGACAGGTGCTCCAAGGGGATATACGAGCAGTACTTC. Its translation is CASSDPQDRCSKGIYEQYF.

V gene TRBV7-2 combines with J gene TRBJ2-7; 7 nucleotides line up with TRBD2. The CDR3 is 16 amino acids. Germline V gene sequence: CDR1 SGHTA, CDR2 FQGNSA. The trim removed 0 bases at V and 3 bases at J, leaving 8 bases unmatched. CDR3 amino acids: CASSLARLAEGYEQYF. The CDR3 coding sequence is TGTGCCAGCAGCTTAGCAAGGCTAGCGGAGGGCTACGAGCAGTACTTC.

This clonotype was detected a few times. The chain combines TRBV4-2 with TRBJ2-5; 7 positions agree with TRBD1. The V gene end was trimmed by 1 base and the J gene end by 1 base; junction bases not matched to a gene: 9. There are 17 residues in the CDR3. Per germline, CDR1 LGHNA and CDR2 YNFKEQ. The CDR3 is CASSQVNLGQAQETQYF. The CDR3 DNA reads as TGTGCCAGCAGCCAAGTAAACTTAGGACAGGCCCAAGAGACCCAGTACTTC.

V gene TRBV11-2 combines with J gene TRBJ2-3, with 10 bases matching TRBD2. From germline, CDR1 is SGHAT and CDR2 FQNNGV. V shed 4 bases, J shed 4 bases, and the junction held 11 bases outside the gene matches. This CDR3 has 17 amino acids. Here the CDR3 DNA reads TGTGCCAGCAGCTCCGCCTTTCAGCGGGGGGGACCAGATACGCAGTATTTT. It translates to CASSSAFQRGGPDTQYF. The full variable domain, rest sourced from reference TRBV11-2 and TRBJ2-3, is EAGVAQSPRYKIIEKRQSVAFWCNPISGHATLYWYQQILGQGPKLLIQFQNNGVVDDSQLPKDRFSAERLKGVDSTLKIQPAKLEDSAVYLCASSSAFQRGGPDTQYFGPGTRLTVL.

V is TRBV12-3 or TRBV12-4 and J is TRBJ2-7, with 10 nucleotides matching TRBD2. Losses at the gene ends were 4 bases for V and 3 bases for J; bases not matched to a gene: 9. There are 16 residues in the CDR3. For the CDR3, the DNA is TGTGCCAGCAGTTACCAGAGCGGGAGGGGAAACTACGAGCAGTACTTC. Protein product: CASSYQSGRGNYEQYF.

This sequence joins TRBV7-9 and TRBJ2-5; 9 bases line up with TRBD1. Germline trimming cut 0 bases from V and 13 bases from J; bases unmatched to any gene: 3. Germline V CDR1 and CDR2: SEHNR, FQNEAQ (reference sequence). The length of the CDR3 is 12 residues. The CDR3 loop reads CASSLARQGGYF. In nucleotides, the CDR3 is TGTGCCAGCAGCTTAGCCAGACAGGGGGGGTACTTC.

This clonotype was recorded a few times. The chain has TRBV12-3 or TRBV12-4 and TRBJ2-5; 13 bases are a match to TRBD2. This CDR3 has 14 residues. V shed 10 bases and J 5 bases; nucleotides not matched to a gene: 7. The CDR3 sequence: CATTQGLAGETQYF. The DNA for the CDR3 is TGTGCCACCACTCAGGGACTAGCGGGGGAGACCCAGTACTTC.

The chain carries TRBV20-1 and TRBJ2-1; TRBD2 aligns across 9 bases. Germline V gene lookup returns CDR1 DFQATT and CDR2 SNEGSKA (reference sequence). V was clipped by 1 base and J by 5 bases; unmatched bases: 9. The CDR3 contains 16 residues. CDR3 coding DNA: TGCAGTGCTAGAGGCGGGCGGGAGGGCCCTAACAATGAGCAGTTCTTC. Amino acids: CSARGGREGPNNEQFF.

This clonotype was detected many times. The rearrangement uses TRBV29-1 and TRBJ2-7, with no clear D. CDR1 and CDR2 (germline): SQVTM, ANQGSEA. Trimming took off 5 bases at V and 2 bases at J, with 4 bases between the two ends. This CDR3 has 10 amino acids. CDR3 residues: CSVPTYEQYF. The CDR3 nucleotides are TGCAGCGTTCCTACCTACGAGCAGTACTTC.

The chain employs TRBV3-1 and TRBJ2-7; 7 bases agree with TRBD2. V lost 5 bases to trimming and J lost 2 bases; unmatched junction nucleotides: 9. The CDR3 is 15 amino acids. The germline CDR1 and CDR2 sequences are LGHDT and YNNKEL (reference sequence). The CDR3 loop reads CASSDASGSTYEQYF. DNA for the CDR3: TGTGCCAGCAGCGACGCTAGCGGTTCAACCTACGAGCAGTACTTC.